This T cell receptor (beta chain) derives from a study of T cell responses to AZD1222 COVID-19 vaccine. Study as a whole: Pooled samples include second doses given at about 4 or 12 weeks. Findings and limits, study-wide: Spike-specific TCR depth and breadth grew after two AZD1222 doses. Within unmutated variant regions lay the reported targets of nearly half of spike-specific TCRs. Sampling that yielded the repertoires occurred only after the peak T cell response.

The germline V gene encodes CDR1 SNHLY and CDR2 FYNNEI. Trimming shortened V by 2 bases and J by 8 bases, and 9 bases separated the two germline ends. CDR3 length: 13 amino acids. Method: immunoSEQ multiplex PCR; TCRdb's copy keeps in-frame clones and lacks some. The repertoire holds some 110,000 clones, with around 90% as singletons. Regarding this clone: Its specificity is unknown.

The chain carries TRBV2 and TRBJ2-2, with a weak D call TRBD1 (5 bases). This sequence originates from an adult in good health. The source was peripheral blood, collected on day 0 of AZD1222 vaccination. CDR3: CASSESGSGELFF. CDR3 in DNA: TGTGCCAGCAGTGAATCAGGGTCGGGGGAGCTGTTTTTT.